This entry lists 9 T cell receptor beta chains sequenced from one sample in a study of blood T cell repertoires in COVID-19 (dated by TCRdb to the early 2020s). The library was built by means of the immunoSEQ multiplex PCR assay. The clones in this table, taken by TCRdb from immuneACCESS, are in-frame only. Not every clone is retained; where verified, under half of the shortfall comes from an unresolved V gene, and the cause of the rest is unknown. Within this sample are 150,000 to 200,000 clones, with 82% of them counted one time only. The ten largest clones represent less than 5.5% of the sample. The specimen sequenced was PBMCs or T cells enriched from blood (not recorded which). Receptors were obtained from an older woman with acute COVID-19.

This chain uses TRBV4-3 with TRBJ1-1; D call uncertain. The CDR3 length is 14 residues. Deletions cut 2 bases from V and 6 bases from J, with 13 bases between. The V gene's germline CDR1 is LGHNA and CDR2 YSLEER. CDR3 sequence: CASSQSGQRAEAFF. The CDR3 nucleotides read TGCGCCAGCAGCCAAAGCGGGCAAAGGGCTGAAGCTTTCTTT.

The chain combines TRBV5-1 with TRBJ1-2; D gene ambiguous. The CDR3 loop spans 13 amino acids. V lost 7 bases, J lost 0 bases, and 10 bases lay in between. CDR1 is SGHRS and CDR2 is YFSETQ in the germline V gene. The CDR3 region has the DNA TGCGCCAGCGAGTCACAGCCTAACTATGGCTACACCTTC. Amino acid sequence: CASESQPNYGYTF.

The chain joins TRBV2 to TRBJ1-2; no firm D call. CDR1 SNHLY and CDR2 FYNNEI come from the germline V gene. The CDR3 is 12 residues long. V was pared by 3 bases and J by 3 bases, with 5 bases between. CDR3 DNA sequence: TGTGCCAGCAGTGAGCGGGACTATGGCTACACCTTC. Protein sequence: CASSERDYGYTF.

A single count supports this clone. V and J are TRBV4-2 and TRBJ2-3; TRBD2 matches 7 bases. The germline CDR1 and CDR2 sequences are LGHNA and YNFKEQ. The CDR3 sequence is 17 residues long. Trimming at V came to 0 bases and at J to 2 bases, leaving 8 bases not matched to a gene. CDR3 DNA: TGTGCCAGCAGCCAAGATCCGGGAGGACTCAACACAGATACGCAGTATTTT. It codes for CASSQDPGGLNTDTQYF.

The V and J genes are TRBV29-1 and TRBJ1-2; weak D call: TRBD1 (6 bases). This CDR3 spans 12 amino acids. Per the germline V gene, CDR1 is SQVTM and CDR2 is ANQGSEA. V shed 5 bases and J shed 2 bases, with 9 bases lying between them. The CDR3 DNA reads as TGCAGCGTTCAGGACAGCAACTATGGCTACACCTTC. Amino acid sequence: CSVQDSNYGYTF.

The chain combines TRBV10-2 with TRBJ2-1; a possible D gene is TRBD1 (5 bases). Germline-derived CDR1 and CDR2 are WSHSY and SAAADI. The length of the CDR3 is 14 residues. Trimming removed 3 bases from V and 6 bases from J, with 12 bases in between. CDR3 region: CASSDGVTANEQFF. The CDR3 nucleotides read TGCGCCAGCAGTGACGGAGTGACAGCCAATGAGCAGTTCTTC.

The DNA for the CDR3 is TGTGCCACCTTTATCTATGGCTACACCTTC. It translates to CATFIYGYTF. V gene TRBV6-5 combines with J gene TRBJ1-2, with D unclear. V gave up 10 bases and J gave up 4 bases, with 7 bases separating them. CDR3 length: 10 amino acids. Germline V gene data show CDR1 as MNHEY and CDR2 as SVGAGI.

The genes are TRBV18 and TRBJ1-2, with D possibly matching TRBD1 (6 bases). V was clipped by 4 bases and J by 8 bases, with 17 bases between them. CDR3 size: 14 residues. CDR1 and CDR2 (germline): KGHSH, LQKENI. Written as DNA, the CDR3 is TGTGCCAGCTCACTTCGGACAGCCGGCCCAGGCTACACCTTC. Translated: CASSLRTAGPGYTF.

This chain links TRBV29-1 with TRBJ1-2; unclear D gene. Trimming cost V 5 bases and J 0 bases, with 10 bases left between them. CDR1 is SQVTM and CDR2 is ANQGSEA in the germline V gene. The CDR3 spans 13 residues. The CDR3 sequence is CSVQTPANYGYTF. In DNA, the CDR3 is TGCAGCGTTCAGACACCGGCTAACTATGGCTACACCTTC.